These T cell receptor beta chains were read from a single sample in a study of cytomegalovirus exposure and HLA in healthy donors. The protocol was immunoSEQ multiplex PCR, while the TCRdb copy is restricted to in-frame clones and leaves out a portion. The sample includes around 170,000 clones, 78% of them seen just once. Sequenced: PBMCs. These receptors all stem from a male donor in good health and CMV-seronegative. CDR3s include the opening cysteine and the closing phenylalanine or tryptophan. The D gene is left open where the match is weak. Clone size, where shown, is once, few, many, or a class for clones that have expanded.

TRBV19,.,.,TRBJ2-2,TGTGCCAGTAGTGTTCGGGGGAACACCGGGGAGCTGTTTTTT,CASSVRGNTGELFF
TRBV5-1,.,TRBD1,TRBJ1-1,TGCGCCAGCAGCTTGGAGGGACAGGGATTCACTGAAGCTTTCTTT,CASSLEGQGFTEAFF
TRBV5-4,once,.,TRBJ2-3,TGTGCCAGCAGCTTACAGGGAAGCACAGATACGCAGTATTTT,CASSLQGSTDTQYF
TRBV5-1,.,TRBD2,TRBJ2-1,TGCGCCAGCAGCTTTGTCTCCGGGACTAGTTATGAGCAGTTCTTC,CASSFVSGTSYEQFF
TRBV23-1,.,.,TRBJ1-1,TGCGCCAGCAGTCCCCAGGGGATGAACACTGAAGCTTTCTTT,CASSPQGMNTEAFF
TRBV6-5,.,.,TRBJ1-1,TGTGCCAGCACCCTAGGACCGGACATTAACACTGAAGCTTTCTTT,CASTLGPDINTEAFF
TRBV28,.,TRBD1,TRBJ2-7,TGTGCCAGCAGTTTCAGGGGGCCTCTCAACGAGCAGTACTTC,CASSFRGPLNEQYF
TRBV11-2,.,TRBD1,TRBJ1-2,TGTGCCAGCAGCCCCCGGACAGGAAGTGAAGGCTACACCTTC,CASSPRTGSEGYTF
TRBV6-6,.,TRBD2,TRBJ2-5,TGTGCCGCTAGGACTAGCGGACAAGAGACCCAGTACTTC,CAARTSGQETQYF
TRBV25-1,.,.,TRBJ1-4,TGTGCCAGCAGTCCCCGGGAGGGCCCGGGAAGGGAAAAACTGTTTTTT,CASSPREGPGREKLFF
TRBV12-5,once,.,TRBJ2-6,TGTGCTAGTGGTTTGCTAGGAGTCGGGGCCAACGTCCTGACTTTC,CASGLLGVGANVLTF
TRBV27,.,TRBD2,TRBJ2-1,TGTGCCAGCAGATGGAGCGGGAGCTCCTACAATGAGCAGTTCTTC,CASRWSGSSYNEQFF
TRBV27,.,.,TRBJ2-7,TGTGCCAGCAGTTTACAGGGTTACGAGCAGTACTTC,CASSLQGYEQYF
TRBV7-2,.,.,TRBJ1-4,TGTGCCAGCAGCTCTACAGGGCCGGTTAATGAAAAACTGTTTTTT,CASSSTGPVNEKLFF
TRBV5-4,.,TRBD2,TRBJ2-7,TGTGCCAGCAGCTTGGAGCGTAGCGGGAGCGGCGAGCAGTACTTC,CASSLERSGSGEQYF
TRBV27,once,TRBD1,TRBJ1-1,TGTGCCAGCAGTCTTGGACAGGCTCGTACTGAAGCTTTCTTT,CASSLGQARTEAFF
TRBV10-2,.,.,TRBJ1-2,TGCGCCAGCGGAGGCGGGGCTAACTATGGCTACACCTTC,CASGGGANYGYTF
TRBV7-9,.,TRBD2,TRBJ2-7,TGTGCCAGCAGCACTCGGACTAGCAAGTACGAGCAGTACTTC,CASSTRTSKYEQYF
TRBV7-2,.,.,TRBJ1-2,TGTGCCAGCAGCTTAACTTCTAACTATGGCTACACCTTC,CASSLTSNYGYTF
TRBV5-1,.,TRBD2,TRBJ2-3,TGCGCCAGCAGCTTAGCGGGAGACCTGTCAGATACGCAGTATTTT,CASSLAGDLSDTQYF
TRBV11-2,.,.,TRBJ1-6,TGTGCCAGCAGCTTAGACAGCTCCTATAATTCACCCCTCCACTTT,CASSLDSSYNSPLHF
TRBV7-8,.,TRBD1,TRBJ2-7,TGTGCCAGCAGCATAAACCAGGGGGCCTACGAGCAGTACTTC,CASSINQGAYEQYF
TRBV9,.,.,TRBJ2-3,TGTGCCAGCAGCGCGGGATTAGCGGTGAGCACAGATACGCAGTATTTT,CASSAGLAVSTDTQYF